This T cell receptor (beta chain) was captured in a study of tumor-infiltrating lymphocytes in primary liver carcinoma. Study background: Recorded tumor stage was T1-T3 N0M0, with diameters of roughly 4 to 10 cm. Study observations and caveats: Paired tumor-adjacent and tumor-blood samples overlapped less than tumor region pairs did.

Notes on this clonotype: Its target is unknown.

With 7 bases clipped from V and 5 bases from J, the junction kept 13 bases outside the gene matches. This CDR3 is built from 15 residues. Germline CDR1 is MDHEN and CDR2 is SYDVKM. Extraction of RNA together with DNA used roughly 19-32 mg of unsorted bulk tissue. At sampling, these chronic HBV carriers had received no treatment. Five discrete regions of every tumor underwent sampling. Production of TCR beta cDNA used approximately 480 ng total RNA together with a constant-region primer. Investigators got TCR beta libraries out of three nested multiplex PCR rounds, done with slightly modified ARM-PCR. Investigators reported that the first two PCR rounds, at about 9 cycles each, used TRBV1-TRBV30 forward primers with a C-beta reverse primer. TCRdb re-derived calls from the multiplex PCR reads in MiXCR, one entry per CDR3 protein. In the table there are 120,000 or so distinct CDR3 sequences, roughly 69% of which are singletons.

The receptor's source is a woman aged 55-75 years with primary liver carcinoma and hepatitis B virus infection. The chain carries TRBV28 and TRBJ2-7; 8 nucleotides align to TRBD2. Sequencing input: liver tumor tissue from sampling region 1. Subset defined: tumor region T1, superior pole. The DNA of the CDR3 is TGTGCCAGCACAGGCGGATTAGCGGGATCTGACGAGCAGTACTTC. Translation: CASTGGLAGSDEQYF.